A single T cell receptor (beta chain) is shown here with its context. Its target is not known. This record comes from a study of PD-1 blockade in mismatch repair-deficient tumors. Study as a whole: Patients had 11 to 13 mismatch repair-deficient cancer types and were previously treated and progressing.

CDR3 size: 13 residues. Germline lookup yields CDR1 WNHNN and CDR2 SYGVQD (reference sequence). Unmatched junction bases numbered 3, after V lost 4 bases and J lost 7 bases. A few pembrolizumab responders had their TCRs sequenced. TCRdb keeps only in-frame clones here, not all; method: immunoSEQ multiplex PCR. The sample holds 120,000 or so clones, 86% seen once. Study-level findings and limits: Tumor-resident clones, often absent from pretreatment blood, expanded after pembrolizumab and then contracted.

The TCR originated in an adult with mismatch repair-deficient cancer. The chain links TRBV10-1 to TRBJ2-1, with 8 bases lining up with TRBD2. Sequencing was performed on peripheral blood, taken 44 weeks after starting pembrolizumab. The CDR3 DNA is TGCGCCAGCAGTGTAGGGACTAGGAATGAGCAGTTCTTC. It specifies CASSVGTRNEQFF.